One and the same sample provided the 2 T cell receptor beta chains below, sequenced in a study of T cell repertoires in cytomegalovirus infection. TCRdb called the reads again in MiXCR, with one record for every CDR3 protein. This table holds 150,000 or so distinct CDR3 sequences, about 20% found once. Their specific antigens are unknown. Material: CD8+ T cells from cultured PBMCs, obtained from culture after CMV antigen stimulation. The receptors derive from a human donor in good health (CMV status not recorded). Some clones in this sample may be carry-over from other donors' samples.

This clonotype occurred a few times. The V gene is TRBV6-6, the J gene TRBJ2-1; the D gene is possibly TRBD2 (6 bases). Trimming cost V 4 bases and J 4 bases, with 14 bases left between them. The CDR3 totals 15 residues. Germline CDR1 is MNHNY and CDR2 is SVGAGI (reference sequence). DNA of the CDR3: TGTGCCAGCAGTTGGACGGGAGTCTTATACAATGAGCAGTTCTTC. Translating it yields CASSWTGVLYNEQFF.

The rearrangement uses TRBV11-2 and TRBJ2-2; unclear D gene. The CDR3 is 16 residues long. V was pared by 0 bases and J by 4 bases, with 12 bases between. The germline CDR1 and CDR2 sequences are SGHAT and FQNNGV. This chain's CDR3 is CASSLEIRSSTGELFF. For the CDR3, the DNA is TGTGCCAGCAGCTTAGAAATCCGGAGTTCCACCGGGGAGCTGTTTTTT.